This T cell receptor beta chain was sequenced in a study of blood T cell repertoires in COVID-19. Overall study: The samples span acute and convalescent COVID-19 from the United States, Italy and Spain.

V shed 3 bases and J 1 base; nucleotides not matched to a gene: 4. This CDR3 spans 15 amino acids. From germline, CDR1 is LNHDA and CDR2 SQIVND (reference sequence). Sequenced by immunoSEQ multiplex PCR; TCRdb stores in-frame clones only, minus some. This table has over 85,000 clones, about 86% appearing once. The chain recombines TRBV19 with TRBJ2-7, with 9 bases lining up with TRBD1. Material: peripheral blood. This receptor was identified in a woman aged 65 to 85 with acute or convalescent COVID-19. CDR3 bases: TGTGCCAGTAGTATCGGACAGGGGTTTTCCTACGAGCAGTACTTC. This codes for CASSIGQGFSYEQYF.